The clone carrying this TCR beta chain was recorded only once. Original handling: For nucleated cells, counts were estimated from reference gene primer amplification. Only in-frame clones appear in the TCRdb table, and some are missing; sequencing was by immunoSEQ multiplex PCR. V, J and clone size are those of that table, while D and trimming were read from the DNA. The repertoire holds about 190,000 clones, almost 90% seen once, with 0.62% in the top ten. The data were taken from a study of blood T cell repertoires in COVID-19. Study overall: The study drew acute and convalescent COVID-19 samples from the United States, Italy and Spain. T cells, B-cell-depleted T cells, or PBMCs provided the cDNA or gDNA that served as material.

The CDR3 loop spans 14 amino acids. Trimming cost V 6 bases and J 0 bases, with 9 bases left between them. Germline values: CDR1 MDHEN, CDR2 SYDVKM. The receptor's source is a man between 50 and 59 years old with acute or convalescent COVID-19. The material sequenced was peripheral blood. The rearrangement uses TRBV28 and TRBJ1-5; D gene uncertain. The CDR3 region is CASRPEYSNQPQHF. Here the CDR3 DNA reads TGTGCCAGCAGGCCCGAGTATAGCAATCAGCCCCAGCATTTT.